This T cell receptor beta chain stems from a study of T cell repertoires in cytomegalovirus infection. Each CDR3 protein is one row after TCRdb ran MiXCR on the reads. This table holds 130,000 or so distinct CDR3 sequences, approximately 5.9% found once. This CDR3 is built from 18 residues. V lost 5 bases and J lost 10; bases outside the gene matches: 21. Germline V gene data show CDR1 as SGHRS and CDR2 as YFSETQ. This clonotype was counted many times. The sequencing input was PBMCs. The clonotype comes from a human donor in good health (CMV status not recorded). Some clones in this sample may be carry-over from other donors' samples. The V and J genes are TRBV5-1 and TRBJ2-1; 10 positions agree with TRBD1. In DNA, the CDR3 is TGCGCCAGCAGTCCCGGGACAGGGGTCGGCGGGGGCCCCCGGGAGCAGTTCTTC. It translates to CASSPGTGVGGGPREQFF.